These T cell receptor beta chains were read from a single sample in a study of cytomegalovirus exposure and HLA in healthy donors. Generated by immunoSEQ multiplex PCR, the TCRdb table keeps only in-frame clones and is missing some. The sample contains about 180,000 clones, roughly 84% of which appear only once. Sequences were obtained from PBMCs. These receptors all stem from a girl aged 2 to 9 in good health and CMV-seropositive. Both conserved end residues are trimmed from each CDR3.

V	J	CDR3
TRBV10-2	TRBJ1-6	ASRETTTGYNSPLH
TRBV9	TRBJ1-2	ASSVAGSAGYT
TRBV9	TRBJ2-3	ASSVASGGTTDTQY
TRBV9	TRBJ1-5	ASSVGRGNQPQH
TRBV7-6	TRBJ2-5	ASSLMTGQETQY
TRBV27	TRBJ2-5	ASNKPTLGGETQY
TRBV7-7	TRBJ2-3	ASSLEESGRGTDTQY
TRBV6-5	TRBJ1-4	ASSYSGIVVEKLF
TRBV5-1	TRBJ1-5	ASSSRHFSVAQPQH
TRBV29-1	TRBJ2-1	SARGGDRGDNEQF
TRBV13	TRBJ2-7	ASSPRSSYEQY
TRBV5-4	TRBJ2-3	ASSFQDTQY
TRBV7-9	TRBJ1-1	ASSLALADEAF
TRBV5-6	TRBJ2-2	ASSLYGGARTGELF
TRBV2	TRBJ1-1	ASSVWNTEAF
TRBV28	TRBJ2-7	ASSFPGSPYEQY
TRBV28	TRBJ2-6	ASSLVLVTGANVLT
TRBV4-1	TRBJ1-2	ASSQTGAWGYT
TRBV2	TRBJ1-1	ASSVVVNTEAF
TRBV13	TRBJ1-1	ASSARGGGGTEAF
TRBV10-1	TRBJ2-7	ATTGREAYEQY
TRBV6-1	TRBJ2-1	ASSELRGNPNEQF
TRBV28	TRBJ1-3	ASSFEEAGNTIY
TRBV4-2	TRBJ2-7	ASSLEGSGKSSYEQY
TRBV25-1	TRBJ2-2	ASMGPINTGELF
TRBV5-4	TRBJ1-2	ASSLDRVYGYT
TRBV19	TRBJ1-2	ASSIYGSGFVNGYT
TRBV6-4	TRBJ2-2	ASSDSTSGRGELF
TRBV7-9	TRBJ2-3	ASSLAGTGGQGDTQY
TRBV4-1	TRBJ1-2	ASSPWTGDGYT
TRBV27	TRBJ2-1	ASSLFRSGGYNEQF
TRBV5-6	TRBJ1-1	ASSDRDSGVLSGEAF